What follows are 7 T cell receptor beta chains derived from one specimen sequenced in a study of cytomegalovirus exposure and HLA in healthy donors. Researchers ran the PCR with 60 Vbeta and 13 Jbeta primers. Produced via immunoSEQ multiplex PCR; TCRdb's table is partial and in-frame only. The sample lists 150,000 to 200,000 clones; 82% were seen once. Material for sequencing was PBMCs. Receptor source: a woman in her late teens or twenties in good health and CMV-seronegative.

The chain employs TRBV28 and TRBJ1-6, with TRBD1 matching over 10 bases. The germline CDR1 and CDR2 sequences are MDHEN and SYDVKM. Trimming removed 2 bases from V and 10 bases from J; junction bases left unmatched: 5. The length of the CDR3 is 15 residues. CDR3 in amino acids: CASSLPGTGVSPLHF. The DNA for the CDR3 is TGTGCCAGCAGTTTACCCGGGACAGGGGTCTCACCCCTCCACTTT. The full variable domain, completed using reference TRBV28 and TRBJ1-6, is DVKVTQSSRYLVKRTGEKVFLECVQDMDHENMFWYRQDPGLGLRLIYFSYDVKMKEKGDIPEGYSVSREKKERFSLILESASTNQTSMYLCASSLPGTGVSPLHFGNGTRLTVT.

The chain employs TRBV30 and TRBJ1-1; tentatively, D is TRBD1 (6 bases). Germline V gene lookup returns CDR1 GTSNPN and CDR2 SVGIG (reference sequence). V was clipped by 2 bases and J by 5 bases, with 15 bases between them. This CDR3 is 14 amino acids long. The CDR3 is CAWSSHREGTEAFF. The CDR3 region has the DNA TGTGCCTGGAGTAGTCACAGGGAGGGGACTGAAGCTTTCTTT.

The CDR3 DNA sequence: TGTGCCAGCTCACCACAGGACAGGGCAGGCACTGAAGCTTTCTTT. It yields the protein CASSPQDRAGTEAFF. The chain combines TRBV18 with TRBJ1-1, with 8 bases lining up with TRBD1. Germline V lookup: CDR1 KGHSH, CDR2 LQKENI. This CDR3 is 15 amino acids long. J was trimmed by 4 bases and V by 1 base; bases with no gene match: 5.

The chain employs TRBV18 and TRBJ2-7, with TRBD1 matching over 7 bases. V lost 1 base and J lost 0; bases outside the gene matches: 6. The CDR3 loop spans 16 amino acids. Germline loops: CDR1 KGHSH, CDR2 LQKENI. The CDR3 reads CASSPLGDRFSYEQYF. CDR3 DNA sequence: TGTGCCAGCTCACCACTGGGGGACAGATTCTCCTACGAGCAGTACTTC.

The rearrangement joins TRBV7-2 to TRBJ2-5; D uncertain. TRBJ2-7 matches the DNA end more closely, so the J call is doubtful. The germline CDR1 and CDR2 sequences are SGHTA and FQGNSA. The CDR3 runs to 13 residues. CDR3 bases: TGTGCCAGCAGCTTAGCGCGGAGCTACGAGCAGTACTTC. The encoded protein is CASSLARSYEQYF.

V usage is TRBV27 and J usage is TRBJ1-3, with D possibly being TRBD1 (5 bases). Germline V lookup: CDR1 MNHEY, CDR2 SMNVEV (reference sequence). The germline V and J ends were trimmed by 5 bases and 0 bases, with 11 bases remaining between them. The CDR3 runs to 15 residues. CDR3 amino acids: CASSPGVSSGNTIYF. The CDR3 DNA is TGTGCCAGCAGTCCGGGGGTCAGCTCTGGAAACACCATATATTTT.

The chain employs TRBV10-3 and TRBJ1-5; D might be TRBD1 (5 bases). The CDR3 runs 14 residues. V lost 11 bases, J lost 1 base, and 15 bases lay in between. Germline lookup yields CDR1 ENHRY and CDR2 SYGVKD. Here the CDR3 reads CASREGRSNQPQHF. In DNA, the CDR3 is TGTGCCTCAAGGGAGGGGAGAAGCAATCAGCCCCAGCATTTT.